This record looks at one T cell receptor (beta chain) sequence and its context. The antigen is unknown. Germline CDR1 and CDR2: MGHDK and SYGVNS. The CDR3 runs to 14 residues. V was clipped by 6 bases and J by 4 bases; unmatched bases: 7. This sample was taken from a study of cytomegalovirus exposure and HLA in healthy donors. Regarding the study as a whole: Whilst most TCR sequences proved rare, a subset of public TCRs occurred across many donors. The study recorded 150 to 200 TCR beta chains that were cytomegalovirus-associated.

Clones were sequenced by immunoSEQ multiplex PCR, and TCRdb holds only the in-frame ones, with some missing. The sample carries some 110,000 clones, about 82% recorded once. The TCR sequence derives from a man aged 18 to 30 in good health and CMV-seronegative. The chain uses TRBV25-1 and TRBJ1-2, with 8 bases matching TRBD1. Sequenced material: PBMCs. The DNA of the CDR3 is TGTGCCAGCAGACAGACAGGGGCAACCTATGGCTACACCTTC. Amino acids: CASRQTGATYGYTF.